This is a list of T cell receptor beta chains from one sample in a study of patients and donors after allogeneic stem cell transplantation. TCRdb reanalysed the RT-PCR reads using MiXCR and keeps one entry per CDR3 protein. The profile covers roughly 880,000 distinct CDR3 sequences, with under 20% appearing a single time and 5% to 7.5% taken by the ten largest. Sequencing input: blood, either unsorted or a sorted T cell fraction (not recorded which). These receptors were collected from a human donor who was either an allogeneic HSCT recipient or a stem cell or donor lymphocyte infusion donor (not recorded which). It is not recorded whose cells these are; they may come from a transplant donor. Each CDR3 is given with its conserved first and last residue. The order of the fields is CDR3 protein, CDR3 DNA, clone size, V gene, D gene, J gene. The D gene is left open where the match is weak. Part of the rows lack a size; the others show once, few, many or a class for expanded clones.

CDR3: CATSERADTQYF
DNA: TGTGCCACCAGTGAGCGGGCAGATACGCAGTATTTT
size: NA
V: TRBV24-1
D: NA
J: TRBJ2-3

CDR3: CASQSEQYGYTF
DNA: TGTGCCAGCCAAAGCGAACAATATGGCTACACCTTC
size: NA
V: TRBV2
D: NA
J: TRBJ1-2

CDR3: CASSLKRGEQFFYEQYF
DNA: TGTGCCAGCAGTCTAAAAAGGGGTGAACAGTTTTTCTACGAGCAGTACTTC
size: NA
V: TRBV2
D: NA
J: TRBJ2-7

CDR3: CASSAGGREQYF
DNA: TGTGCCAGCAGTGCCGGAGGGAGGGAGCAGTACTTC
size: NA
V: TRBV12-3/TRBV12-4
D: NA
J: TRBJ2-7

CDR3: CSVKGGRMNTEAFF
DNA: TGCAGCGTGAAGGGAGGACGGATGAACACTGAAGCTTTCTTT
size: NA
V: TRBV29-1
D: NA
J: TRBJ1-1

CDR3: CASRLLAGEFF
DNA: TGTGCCAGCAGGTTATTAGCGGGGGAGTTCTTC
size: NA
V: TRBV2
D: TRBD2
J: TRBJ2-1

CDR3: CASFDVGGNEKLFF
DNA: TGTGCCAGTTTTGACGTCGGAGGTAATGAAAAACTGTTTTTT
size: NA
V: TRBV19
D: NA
J: TRBJ1-4

CDR3: CASSTPGGLGLTGELFF
DNA: TGTGCCAGCAGCACCCCGGGGGGGCTGGGCTTAACCGGGGAGCTGTTTTTT
size: NA
V: TRBV12-3/TRBV12-4
D: TRBD2
J: TRBJ2-2

CDR3: CASSHLRGFGTDTQYF
DNA: TGTGCCAGCAGCCATCTCCGTGGATTTGGGACAGATACGCAGTATTTT
size: NA
V: TRBV7-9
D: NA
J: TRBJ2-3

CDR3: CASSLKRAGGGTTYEQYF
DNA: TGTGCCAGCAGTTTAAAGAGGGCTGGAGGGGGGACTACCTACGAGCAGTACTTC
size: NA
V: TRBV12-3/TRBV12-4
D: NA
J: TRBJ2-7

CDR3: CASSGLEKLFF
DNA: TGTGCCAGCAGCGGACTGGAAAAACTGTTTTTT
size: few
V: TRBV6-2/TRBV6-3
D: NA
J: TRBJ1-4

CDR3: CSVDGVQPSTDTQYF
DNA: TGCAGCGTTGACGGGGTACAGCCGAGCACAGATACGCAGTATTTT
size: few
V: TRBV29-1
D: NA
J: TRBJ2-3

CDR3: CASTDFDTQYF
DNA: TGTGCCAGCACCGACTTCGATACGCAGTATTTT
size: few
V: TRBV4-2
D: NA
J: TRBJ2-3

CDR3: CASSLAQGYDYGYTF
DNA: TGTGCCAGCAGCTTAGCGCAGGGGTACGACTATGGCTACACCTTC
size: NA
V: TRBV7-9
D: NA
J: TRBJ1-2

CDR3: CASSHPFPGGYTF
DNA: TGCGCCAGCAGCCACCCATTTCCAGGTGGCTACACCTTC
size: NA
V: TRBV4-1
D: NA
J: TRBJ1-2

CDR3: CASSQMGGSLLEQYF
DNA: TGCGCCAGCAGCCAGATGGGGGGCAGCCTCTTAGAGCAGTACTTC
size: few
V: TRBV4-1
D: NA
J: TRBJ2-7

CDR3: CASSLGQLSDTQYF
DNA: TGTGCCAGCAGCTTGGGACAGCTTTCAGATACGCAGTATTTT
size: few
V: TRBV5-6
D: NA
J: TRBJ2-3

CDR3: CASSQDLAEGTDTQYF
DNA: TGTGCCAGCAGCCAAGATTTAGCGGAGGGCACAGATACGCAGTATTTT
size: few
V: TRBV3-1
D: NA
J: TRBJ2-3

CDR3: CSVRWGRTGYTF
DNA: TGCAGCGTCCGCTGGGGCAGGACCGGCTACACCTTC
size: NA
V: TRBV29-1
D: NA
J: TRBJ1-2

CDR3: CASTLAGGAGTDTQYF
DNA: TGTGCCAGCACACTAGCGGGAGGAGCGGGCACAGATACGCAGTATTTT
size: NA
V: TRBV6-1
D: TRBD2
J: TRBJ2-3

CDR3: CASSQDPTVAAFF
DNA: TGCGCCAGCAGCCAAGATCCGACGGTGGCTGCTTTCTTT
size: few
V: TRBV4-1
D: NA
J: TRBJ1-1

CDR3: CSGAITGELFF
DNA: TGCAGCGGGGCCATAACCGGGGAGCTGTTTTTT
size: few
V: TRBV29-1
D: NA
J: TRBJ2-2

CDR3: CASSFRAGLRQHQPQHF
DNA: TGTGCCAGCAGTTTTCGGGCGGGGCTTAGACAGCATCAGCCCCAGCATTTT
size: few
V: TRBV12-3/TRBV12-4
D: NA
J: TRBJ1-5

CDR3: CASSYYRQGPRDTEAFF
DNA: TGTGCCAGCAGTTACTACCGACAGGGCCCTCGGGACACTGAAGCTTTCTTT
size: NA
V: TRBV6-2/TRBV6-3
D: TRBD1
J: TRBJ1-1

CDR3: CSARDPGNSSPLHF
DNA: TGCAGTGCTAGAGATCCGGGGAACAGTTCACCCCTCCACTTT
size: few
V: TRBV20-1
D: NA
J: TRBJ1-6

CDR3: CASSQVSRGGDNEQFF
DNA: TGTGCCAGCAGCCAAGTCTCTCGTGGTGGTGACAATGAGCAGTTCTTC
size: few
V: TRBV3-1
D: NA
J: TRBJ2-1

CDR3: CASSMTSGGVLNEQFF
DNA: TGCGCCAGCAGCATGACTAGCGGGGGGGTGCTGAATGAGCAGTTCTTC
size: many
V: TRBV5-1
D: TRBD2
J: TRBJ2-1

CDR3: CASSRKLAGGSGTQYF
DNA: TGTGCCAGCAGTCGGAAACTAGCGGGGGGGTCCGGTACGCAGTATTTT
size: NA
V: TRBV3-1
D: TRBD2
J: TRBJ2-3

CDR3: CSARWLAGEQFF
DNA: TGCAGTGCTAGGTGGCTAGCGGGAGAGCAGTTCTTC
size: NA
V: TRBV20-1
D: TRBD2
J: TRBJ2-1

CDR3: CASSLWTSGRVLSYEQYF
DNA: TGTGCCAGCAGTCTCTGGACTAGCGGGAGGGTCCTCTCCTACGAGCAGTACTTC
size: few
V: TRBV27
D: TRBD2
J: TRBJ2-7

CDR3: CSAPRDRVGRGQFF
DNA: TGCAGTGCGCCTCGGGACAGGGTGGGGAGAGGGCAGTTCTTC
size: NA
V: TRBV20-1
D: TRBD1
J: TRBJ2-1

CDR3: CASTRHPLMTGMFQPQHF
DNA: TGTGCCAGCACCCGACACCCCTTAATGACAGGGATGTTTCAGCCCCAGCATTTT
size: NA
V: TRBV11-2
D: TRBD1
J: TRBJ1-5

CDR3: CASSPWGMEAFF
DNA: TGTGCCAGCAGTCCTTGGGGGATGGAAGCTTTCTTT
size: many
V: TRBV3-1
D: NA
J: TRBJ1-1

CDR3: CASSLGPLNSPLHF
DNA: TGTGCCAGCAGCTTGGGTCCCCTAAATTCACCCCTCCACTTT
size: few
V: TRBV7-2
D: NA
J: TRBJ1-6

CDR3: CSAPTEGLRTDTQYF
DNA: TGCAGTGCACCGACAGAGGGACTCCGCACAGATACGCAGTATTTT
size: NA
V: TRBV20-1
D: NA
J: TRBJ2-3

CDR3: CARERDSQQYF
DNA: TGTGCCAGGGAGCGAGACTCTCAGCAGTACTTC
size: NA
V: TRBV27
D: NA
J: TRBJ2-7

CDR3: CASSDRVVGEKLFF
DNA: TGTGCCAGCAGTGACAGGGTTGTGGGTGAAAAACTGTTTTTT
size: few
V: TRBV6-1
D: NA
J: TRBJ1-4

CDR3: CSASAAGQGGKLFF
DNA: TGCAGTGCTAGCGCCGCGGGACAGGGAGGTAAACTGTTTTTT
size: few
V: TRBV20-1
D: TRBD1
J: TRBJ1-4

CDR3: CASGEGRGHSNQPQHF
DNA: TGTGCCAGTGGGGAGGGCAGGGGCCATAGCAATCAGCCCCAGCATTTT
size: NA
V: TRBV19
D: NA
J: TRBJ1-5

CDR3: CASSRRRGYEQYF
DNA: TGCGCCAGCAGCCGGCGGAGAGGCTACGAGCAGTACTTC
size: few
V: TRBV5-1
D: NA
J: TRBJ2-7

CDR3: CASSLYGFPQETQYF
DNA: TGTGCCAGCAGTTTGTACGGCTTTCCCCAAGAGACCCAGTACTTC
size: few
V: TRBV12-3/TRBV12-4
D: NA
J: TRBJ2-5

CDR3: CSAREGPLAGGQYNEQFF
DNA: TGCAGTGCTAGAGAGGGCCCACTAGCGGGGGGCCAGTACAATGAGCAGTTCTTC
size: NA
V: TRBV20-1
D: TRBD2
J: TRBJ2-1

CDR3: CASSPARGRGSLHF
DNA: TGTGCCAGCAGCCCTGCAAGGGGGAGGGGGTCCCTCCACTTT
size: few
V: TRBV11-2
D: NA
J: TRBJ1-6

CDR3: CASSLDNTFYEQYF
DNA: TGTGCCAGCAGCTTAGATAATACTTTCTACGAGCAGTACTTC
size: NA
V: TRBV11-1
D: NA
J: TRBJ2-7

CDR3: CAISESPTQPDTQYF
DNA: TGTGCCATCAGTGAGTCGCCTACTCAACCAGATACGCAGTATTTT
size: few
V: TRBV10-3
D: NA
J: TRBJ2-3

CDR3: CASGAANEKLFF
DNA: TGCGCCAGCGGTGCAGCTAATGAAAAACTGTTTTTT
size: NA
V: TRBV4-1
D: NA
J: TRBJ1-4

CDR3: CASSLESRGSTEAFF
DNA: TGTGCCAGCAGCTTAGAATCTAGGGGGAGCACTGAAGCTTTCTTT
size: few
V: TRBV7-2
D: NA
J: TRBJ1-1

CDR3: CASSWGLTSYEQYF
DNA: TGTGCCAGCAGTTGGGGACTGACGTCTTACGAGCAGTACTTC
size: NA
V: TRBV27
D: NA
J: TRBJ2-7

CDR3: CASSLLRGAGELFF
DNA: TGTGCCAGCAGTTTGCTTAGGGGAGCCGGGGAGCTGTTTTTT
size: NA
V: TRBV12-3/TRBV12-4
D: NA
J: TRBJ2-2

CDR3: CGGPARDYGYTF
DNA: TGCGGGGGCCCGGCCAGGGACTATGGCTACACCTTC
size: NA
V: TRBV29-1
D: NA
J: TRBJ1-2

CDR3: CASSSNGLATGELFF
DNA: TGTGCCAGCAGCTCAAATGGACTAGCGACCGGGGAGCTGTTTTTT
size: many
V: TRBV7-8
D: TRBD2
J: TRBJ2-2

CDR3: CSAPPRGSEAFF
DNA: TGCAGTGCCCCTCCCCGGGGATCTGAAGCTTTCTTT
size: NA
V: TRBV20-1
D: NA
J: TRBJ1-1

CDR3: CASSLVSDSSYEQYF
DNA: TGTGCCAGCAGCTTAGTTTCCGACTCCTCCTACGAGCAGTACTTC
size: few
V: TRBV11-2
D: NA
J: TRBJ2-7

CDR3: CRVDRGPSYNEQFF
DNA: TGCAGAGTAGACAGGGGCCCTTCCTACAATGAGCAGTTCTTC
size: many
V: TRBV20-1
D: TRBD1
J: TRBJ2-1

CDR3: CASSSFRQGPNEKLFF
DNA: TGTGCCAGCAGTTCCTTCCGACAGGGGCCGAATGAAAAACTGTTTTTT
size: NA
V: TRBV6-5
D: TRBD1
J: TRBJ1-4

CDR3: CSARNLYGYTF
DNA: TGCAGTGCGCGTAACCTCTATGGCTACACCTTC
size: once
V: TRBV20-1
D: NA
J: TRBJ1-2

CDR3: CSARDYGSSYNSPLHF
DNA: TGCAGTGCTAGAGACTACGGGAGCTCCTATAATTCACCCCTCCACTTT
size: NA
V: TRBV20-1
D: NA
J: TRBJ1-6

CDR3: CASSLGRGSVRYEQYF
DNA: TGTGCCAGCAGCTTGGGTCGGGGTTCAGTCCGCTACGAGCAGTACTTC
size: NA
V: TRBV5-6
D: NA
J: TRBJ2-7

CDR3: CSAFQGGNEQFF
DNA: TGCAGTGCCTTCCAGGGGGGCAATGAGCAGTTCTTC
size: many
V: TRBV20-1
D: NA
J: TRBJ2-1